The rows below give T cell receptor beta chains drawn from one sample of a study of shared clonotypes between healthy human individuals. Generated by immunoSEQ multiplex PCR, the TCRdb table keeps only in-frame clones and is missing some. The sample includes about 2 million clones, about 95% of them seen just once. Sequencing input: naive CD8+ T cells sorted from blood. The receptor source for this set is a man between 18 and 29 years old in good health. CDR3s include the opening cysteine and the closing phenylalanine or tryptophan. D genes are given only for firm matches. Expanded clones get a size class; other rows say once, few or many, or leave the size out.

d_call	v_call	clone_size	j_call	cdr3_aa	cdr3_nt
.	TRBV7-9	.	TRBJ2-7	CASSFGESHEQYF	TGTGCCAGCAGCTTCGGGGAAAGCCACGAGCAGTACTTC
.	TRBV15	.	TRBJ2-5	CATSREPGPQGGETQYF	TGTGCCACCAGCAGAGAACCGGGACCCCAAGGGGGAGAGACCCAGTACTTC
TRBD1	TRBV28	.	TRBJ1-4	CASSPSPIQGGNEKLFF	TGTGCCAGCAGTCCAAGCCCGATACAGGGGGGTAATGAAAAACTGTTTTTT
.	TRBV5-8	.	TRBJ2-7	CASSLVLGSSYEQYF	TGTGCCAGCAGCTTGGTGCTCGGGAGCTCCTACGAGCAGTACTTC
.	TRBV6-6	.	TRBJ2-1	CASVGGDNEQFF	TGTGCCAGCGTCGGGGGCGACAATGAGCAGTTCTTC
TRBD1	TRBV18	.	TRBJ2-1	CASSPPEPGGNEQFF	TGTGCCAGCTCACCACCTGAACCAGGGGGCAATGAGCAGTTCTTC
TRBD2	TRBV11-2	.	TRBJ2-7	CASSQSTTSGGSYEQYF	TGTGCCAGCAGCCAATCTACTACTAGCGGGGGCTCCTACGAGCAGTACTTC
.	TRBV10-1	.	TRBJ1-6	CANGGDEDNSPLHF	TGCGCCAACGGAGGGGATGAGGATAATTCACCCCTCCACTTT
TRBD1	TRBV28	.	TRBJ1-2	CASSAAGTGNGYTF	TGTGCCAGCAGCGCCGCCGGGACAGGGAATGGCTACACCTTC
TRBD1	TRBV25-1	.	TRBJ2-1	CASGLPGQNNEQFF	TGTGCCAGCGGTCTCCCGGGACAGAACAATGAGCAGTTCTTC
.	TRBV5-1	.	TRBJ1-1	CASSLSNSIGEAFF	TGCGCCAGCAGCTTGTCTAATTCCATTGGTGAAGCTTTCTTT
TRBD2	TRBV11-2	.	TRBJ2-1	CASSLEERLAGLNNEQFF	TGTGCCAGCAGCTTAGAGGAAAGGCTAGCGGGATTGAACAATGAGCAGTTCTTC
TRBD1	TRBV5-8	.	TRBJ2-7	CASSLSGTGFDEQYF	TGTGCCAGCAGCCTCTCCGGGACAGGGTTCGACGAGCAGTACTTC
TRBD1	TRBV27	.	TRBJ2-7	CASSYSTGSPYEQYF	TGTGCCAGCAGTTACTCGACAGGGTCCCCCTACGAGCAGTACTTC
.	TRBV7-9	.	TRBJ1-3	CASSFLGEGAGNTIYF	TGTGCCAGCAGCTTCCTGGGCGAGGGGGCTGGAAACACCATATATTTT
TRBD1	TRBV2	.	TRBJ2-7	CATVGTGKSYEQYF	TGTGCCACCGTCGGGACAGGGAAATCCTACGAGCAGTACTTC
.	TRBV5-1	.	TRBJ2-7	CASSLGRQYGAYEQYF	TGCGCCAGCAGCTTGGGACGCCAGTATGGGGCCTACGAGCAGTACTTC
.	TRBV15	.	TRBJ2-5	CATSMSLAEQETQYF	TGTGCCACCAGCATGAGCTTAGCGGAACAAGAGACCCAGTACTTC
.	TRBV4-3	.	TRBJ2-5	CASSQDRTQETQYF	TGCGCCAGCAGCCAAGATCGAACACAAGAGACCCAGTACTTC
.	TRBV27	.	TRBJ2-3	CASSAPPFTYTDTQYF	TGTGCCAGCAGTGCCCCCCCTTTCACGTACACAGATACGCAGTATTTT
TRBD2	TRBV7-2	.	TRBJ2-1	CASSFSGGSYNEQFF	TGTGCCAGCAGCTTTAGCGGGGGGTCGTACAATGAGCAGTTCTTC
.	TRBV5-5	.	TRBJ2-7	CASSFAGTYEQYF	TGTGCCAGCAGCTTCGCGGGGACCTACGAGCAGTACTTC
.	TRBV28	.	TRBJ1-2	CASSFVTGTYGYTF	TGTGCCAGCAGTTTTGTTACAGGGACGTATGGCTACACCTTC
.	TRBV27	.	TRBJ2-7	CASSFGPAAYEQYF	TGTGCCAGCAGTTTTGGACCAGCGGCATACGAGCAGTACTTC
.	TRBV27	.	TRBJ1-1	CASHREPRDTEAFF	TGTGCCAGCCATCGGGAGCCCCGCGACACTGAAGCTTTCTTT
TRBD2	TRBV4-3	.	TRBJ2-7	CASSQRLAGGIYEQYF	TGCGCCAGCAGCCAACGCTTAGCGGGGGGAATCTACGAGCAGTACTTC
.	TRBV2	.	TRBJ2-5	CASSDPRTGLRGETQYF	TGTGCCAGCAGTGACCCTCGGACGGGCCTTAGGGGAGAGACCCAGTACTTC
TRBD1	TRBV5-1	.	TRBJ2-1	CASSLEQGFTEQFF	TGCGCCAGCAGCTTGGAACAGGGGTTCACTGAGCAGTTCTTC
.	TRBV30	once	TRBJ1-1	CACIRAKVPLGTEAFF	TGTGCCTGTATCCGAGCCAAGGTCCCTCTAGGAACTGAAGCTTTCTTT
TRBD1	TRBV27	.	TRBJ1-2	CASSLFPGTGGDGYTF	TGTGCCAGCAGTTTATTCCCCGGGACAGGGGGAGATGGCTACACCTTC
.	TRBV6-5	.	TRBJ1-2	CASSTSSEVDGYTF	TGTGCCAGCAGTACCTCCTCAGAAGTTGATGGCTACACCTTC
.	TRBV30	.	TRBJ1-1	CAWGKSQSTEAFF	TGTGCCTGGGGGAAATCCCAGTCCACTGAAGCTTTCTTT
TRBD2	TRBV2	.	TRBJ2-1	CASSEEASGVNEQFF	TGTGCCAGCAGTGAAGAGGCTAGCGGAGTTAATGAGCAGTTCTTC
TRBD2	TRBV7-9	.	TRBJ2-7	CASSSTSSGKTSYEQYF	TGTGCCAGCAGCTCCACATCTAGCGGTAAAACCTCCTACGAGCAGTACTTC
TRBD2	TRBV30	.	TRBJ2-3	CAWSAGLATDTQYF	TGTGCCTGGAGTGCGGGACTAGCCACAGATACGCAGTATTTT
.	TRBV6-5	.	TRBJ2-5	CASSSTLVEAQYF	TGTGCCAGCAGTTCGACACTAGTTGAGGCCCAGTACTTC
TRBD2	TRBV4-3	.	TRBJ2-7	CASSQEPGLESYEQYF	TGCGCCAGCAGCCAAGAGCCGGGACTAGAATCCTACGAGCAGTACTTC
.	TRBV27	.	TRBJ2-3	CASSPLAGSTDTQYF	TGTGCCAGCAGCCCCCTGGCGGGAAGCACAGATACGCAGTATTTT
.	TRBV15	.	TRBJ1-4	CATSRVTGVEEKLFF	TGTGCCACCAGCAGAGTAACGGGAGTTGAAGAAAAACTGTTTTTT
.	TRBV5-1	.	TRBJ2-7	CASSPASGTGTYEQYF	TGCGCCAGCAGCCCCGCTTCCGGGACGGGGACCTACGAGCAGTACTTC
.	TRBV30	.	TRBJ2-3	CAWSVLGGGTDTQYF	TGTGCCTGGAGTGTATTGGGGGGAGGCACAGATACGCAGTATTTT
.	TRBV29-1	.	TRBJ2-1	CSVKYWNEQFF	TGCAGCGTTAAGTATTGGAATGAGCAGTTCTTC
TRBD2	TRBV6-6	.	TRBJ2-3	CASSSLLAGNTDTQYF	TGTGCCAGCAGTTCCCTACTAGCGGGGAACACAGATACGCAGTATTTT
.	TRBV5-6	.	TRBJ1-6	CASSLGPNSPLHF	TGTGCCAGCAGCTTGGGGCCTAATTCACCCCTCCACTTT
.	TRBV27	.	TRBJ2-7	CASSSQQGVPYEQYF	TGTGCCAGCAGTTCACAACAGGGAGTTCCCTACGAGCAGTACTTC
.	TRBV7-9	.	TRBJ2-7	CASSLSLRYEQYF	TGTGCCAGCAGCTTATCCCTCCGGTACGAGCAGTACTTC
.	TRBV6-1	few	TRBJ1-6	CASSERTGGSPLHF	TGTGCCAGCAGTGAACGGACCGGTGGATCACCCCTCCACTTT
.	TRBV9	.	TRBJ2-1	CASSVGASDYNEQFF	TGTGCCAGCAGCGTAGGTGCTAGCGATTACAATGAGCAGTTCTTC
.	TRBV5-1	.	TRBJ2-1	CASSLGVPDSDLYNEQFF	TGCGCCAGCAGCTTGGGAGTCCCGGACAGCGATTTATACAATGAGCAGTTCTTC
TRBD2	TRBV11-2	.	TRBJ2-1	CASSLDWGLAGAGYNEQFF	TGTGCCAGCAGCTTAGATTGGGGACTAGCGGGAGCGGGTTACAATGAGCAGTTCTTC
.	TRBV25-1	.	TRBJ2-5	CASSGLERQETQYF	TGTGCCAGCAGTGGTTTGGAGCGGCAAGAGACCCAGTACTTC
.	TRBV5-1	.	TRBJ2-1	CASSLDQGLAYNEQFF	TGCGCCAGCAGCTTGGATCAGGGGTTAGCCTACAATGAGCAGTTCTTC
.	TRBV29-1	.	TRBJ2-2	CSVEGLNTGELFF	TGCAGCGTAGAGGGCCTGAACACCGGGGAGCTGTTTTTT
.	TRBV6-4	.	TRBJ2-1	CASSDSIGSSYNEQFF	TGTGCCAGCAGTGACTCGATAGGGAGTTCCTACAATGAGCAGTTCTTC
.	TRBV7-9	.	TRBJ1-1	CASSLGSVTEAFF	TGTGCCAGCAGCCTAGGGTCGGTCACTGAAGCTTTCTTT
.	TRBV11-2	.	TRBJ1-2	CASSLDLSDGYTF	TGTGCCAGCAGCTTAGATCTTTCGGATGGCTACACCTTC
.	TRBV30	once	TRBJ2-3	CAWNWAGSTDTQYF	TGTGCCTGGAATTGGGCGGGCAGCACAGATACGCAGTATTTT
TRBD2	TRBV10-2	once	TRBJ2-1	CASSAGGGAVYNEQFF	TGCGCCAGCAGTGCTGGCGGGGGGGCGGTCTACAATGAGCAGTTCTTC